This entry lists 31 T cell receptor beta chains sequenced from one sample in a study of shared clonotypes between healthy human individuals. The data were produced by immunoSEQ multiplex PCR, yet TCRdb's version contains in-frame clones alone and is incomplete. Altogether 800,000 to 1,200,000 clones are present, about four fifths being singletons, with the ten largest covering about 0.52%. Sequencing was performed on memory CD4+ T cells from PBMCs. Subset noted: CD45RA-negative fraction. All receptors derive from a man between 18 and 29 years old in good health. Some clones in this sample may be carry-over from other donors' samples.

The rearrangement joins TRBV4-1 to TRBJ2-7; 10 bases agree with TRBD1. Germline V gene data show CDR1 as MGHRA and CDR2 as YSYEKL. This CDR3 has 17 residues. J gave up 5 bases and V 4 bases, and 14 bases lay outside the gene matches. CDR3 nucleotides: TGCGCCAGCAGCCGGTTCCAGTGGGACAGGGGAGCTGACGAGCAGTACTTC. Translated, it gives CASSRFQWDRGADEQYF.

The chain combines TRBV9 with TRBJ2-5; D is perhaps TRBD2 (6 bases). From germline, CDR1 is SGDLS and CDR2 YYNGEE. This CDR3 contains 14 residues. V was clipped by 3 bases and J by 4 bases, with 13 bases between them. CDR3 sequence: CASSALGGAETQYF. The CDR3 region has the DNA TGTGCCAGCAGCGCCCTTGGAGGGGCAGAGACCCAGTACTTC.

The V gene is TRBV11-2, the J gene TRBJ2-7, with D unresolved. Germline assignment: CDR1 SGHAT and CDR2 FQNNGV. V was cut by 5 bases and J by 0 bases, with 11 bases left in between. The CDR3 length is 14 residues. Written as DNA, the CDR3 is TGTGCCAGCAGCAGATGGACGGACTCCTACGAGCAGTACTTC. It translates to CASSRWTDSYEQYF. The complete variable domain, with remaining parts taken from reference TRBV11-2 and TRBJ2-7, reads EAGVAQSPRYKIIEKRQSVAFWCNPISGHATLYWYQQILGQGPKLLIQFQNNGVVDDSQLPKDRFSAERLKGVDSTLKIQPAKLEDSAVYLCASSRWTDSYEQYFGPGTRLTVT.

The chain recombines TRBV6-1 with TRBJ1-2; D ambiguous. Germline V lookup: CDR1 MNHNS, CDR2 SASEGT. Trimming removed 0 bases at V and 4 bases at J, with 15 bases between. The CDR3 spans 16 residues. CDR3 nucleotide sequence: TGTGCCAGCAGTGAAGCTTGGAGAGCCTATAGCTATGGCTACACCTTC. Protein: CASSEAWRAYSYGYTF.

The table lists this clone with a few counts. For the CDR3, the DNA is TGTGCCAGCAGCTGGGGGGACAGTCTCGATGAGCAGTTCTTC. As protein: CASSWGDSLDEQFF. The rearrangement joins TRBV5-6 to TRBJ2-1; tentative D call: TRBD1 (7 bases). The CDR3 is 14 residues long. CDR1 SGHDT and CDR2 YYEEEE come from the germline V gene. Trimming took off 3 bases at V and 8 bases at J, with 15 bases between the two ends.

The rearrangement uses TRBV9 and TRBJ1-1; D is possibly TRBD1 (5 bases). The V end lost 3 bases, the J end lost 5 bases, and 17 bases lay between the germline ends. This CDR3 comprises 15 residues. The germline V gene has CDR1 SGDLS and CDR2 YYNGEE. The CDR3: CASSASDFRGTEAFF. CDR3 nucleotides: TGTGCCAGCAGCGCGTCGGACTTTCGGGGGACTGAAGCTTTCTTT.

The chain recombines TRBV5-1 with TRBJ2-7, with 12 bases that match TRBD2. V was clipped by 4 bases and J by 4 bases; unmatched bases: 9. This CDR3 comprises 16 residues. Per the germline V gene, CDR1 is SGHRS and CDR2 is YFSETQ. CDR3 coding DNA: TGCGCCAGCAGCGTTTCCCTAGCGGGAGGGTTTTACGAGCAGTACTTC. Translation: CASSVSLAGGFYEQYF.

The chain links TRBV7-3 to TRBJ2-7, with TRBD1 identical over 7 bases. The CDR3 length is 14 residues. V shed 5 bases, J shed 4 bases, and the junction held 8 bases outside the gene matches. Germline CDR1 is SGHTA and CDR2 is FQGTGA. The CDR3 DNA is TGTGCCAGCAGCGAACAGGGGTGGTCTTACGAGCAGTACTTC. It codes for CASSEQGWSYEQYF.

This chain uses TRBV9 with TRBJ2-1; 7 nucleotides line up with TRBD2. Germline V CDR1 and CDR2: SGDLS, YYNGEE. Trimming at V came to 1 base and at J to 9 bases, leaving 7 bases not matched to a gene. The CDR3 is made up of 14 amino acids. As DNA, the CDR3 is TGTGCCAGCAGCGTATTTGGGGAGGGGAGTGAGCAGTTCTTC. Encoded protein: CASSVFGEGSEQFF.

In the case of this clone: Other DNA sequences from this sample encode an identical CDR3 as well. For the CDR3, the DNA is TGCGCCAGCAGCTTGGAACCCCCAGACAGGGGACACGAGCAGTACTTC. Its protein product is CASSLEPPDRGHEQYF. This chain links TRBV5-1 with TRBJ2-7; 8 bases map to TRBD1. The CDR3 is 16 residues long. V lost 0 bases and J lost 5; bases outside the gene matches: 10. The V gene's germline CDR1 is SGHRS and CDR2 YFSETQ.

The V gene is TRBV6-6, the J gene TRBJ2-2; D is unresolved. Germline CDR1 is MNHNY and CDR2 is SVGAGI (reference sequence). Trimming took off 5 bases at V and 0 bases at J, with 4 bases between the two ends. The CDR3 runs 13 residues. CDR3 residues: CASSVSNTGELFF. DNA of the CDR3: TGTGCCAGCAGTGTCTCGAACACCGGGGAGCTGTTTTTT.

V is TRBV11-3 and J is TRBJ2-1; possibly TRBD1 or TRBD2 for D (5 bases each). The germline gives CDR1 SGHNT, CDR2 YENEEA. The length of the CDR3 is 15 residues. Trimming stripped 1 base from V and 9 bases from J, with 16 bases between. The CDR3 DNA is TGTGCCAGCAGCTTAGTGGCGTGGGAGAGGGGTGAGCAGTTCTTC. Residues: CASSLVAWERGEQFF.

The chain is built from TRBV5-1 and TRBJ1-2; 9 nucleotides line up with TRBD1. From germline, CDR1 is SGHRS and CDR2 YFSETQ. V lost 6 bases to trimming and J lost 4 bases; unmatched junction nucleotides: 10. There are 15 residues in the CDR3. Here the CDR3 reads CASTLTPGQGYGYTF. DNA of the CDR3: TGCGCCAGCACCTTAACCCCGGGACAGGGCTATGGCTACACCTTC.

The chain links TRBV11-2 to TRBJ1-2; TRBD1 is a possible D gene (5 bases). Per the germline V gene, CDR1 is SGHAT and CDR2 is FQNNGV. Trimming took 2 bases from V and 2 from J, leaving 6 bases between them. This CDR3 region has 13 residues. The CDR3 nucleotides are TGTGCCAGCAGCTTACCAGGGAACTATGGCTACACCTTC. Protein: CASSLPGNYGYTF.

The rearrangement links TRBV5-1 to TRBJ2-7, with a tentative D call TRBD1 (6 bases). V lost 3 bases and J lost 6, with 16 bases in between. The germline V gene encodes CDR1 SGHRS and CDR2 YFSETQ. This CDR3 comprises 14 residues. CDR3 region: CASSSTWTEREQYF. Written as DNA, the CDR3 is TGCGCCAGCAGCTCCACCTGGACAGAACGCGAGCAGTACTTC. Full variable domain (remainder filled in from reference TRBV5-1 and TRBJ2-7): KAGVTQTPRYLIKTRGQQVTLSCSPISGHRSVSWYQQTPGQGLQFLFEYFSETQRNKGNFPGRFSGRQFSNSRSEMNVSTLELGDSALYLCASSSTWTEREQYFGPGTRLTVT.

The table lists this clone with a count of one. The V gene is TRBV7-3, the J gene TRBJ2-1; 8 bases align to TRBD2. V lost 0 bases, J lost 5 bases, and 3 bases stayed unmatched. The CDR3 loop spans 15 amino acids. Germline CDR1 reads SGHTA; CDR2 reads FQGTGA. The CDR3 DNA reads TGTGCCAGCAGCTTAACAGGAGCGGGAGACAATGAGCAGTTCTTC. The encoded protein is CASSLTGAGDNEQFF.

V usage is TRBV6-1 and J usage is TRBJ2-6; 7 positions match TRBD1. Germline V gene data show CDR1 as MNHNS and CDR2 as SASEGT. The CDR3 covers 14 residues. The V gene end was trimmed by 6 bases and the J gene end by 2 bases; junction bases not matched to a gene: 1. The CDR3 loop is CASRQGTGANVLTF. The CDR3 DNA follows: TGTGCCAGCAGACAGGGGACTGGGGCCAACGTCCTGACTTTC.

The rearrangement joins TRBV6-5 to TRBJ2-3; D possibly uses TRBD1 or TRBD2 (6 bases each). Per the germline V gene, CDR1 is MNHEY and CDR2 is SVGAGI. The CDR3 covers 14 residues. The ends were cut back, 6 bases at V and 3 bases at J, with 13 bases in the middle. The CDR3 sequence is CASRSGGGTDTQYF. The CDR3 coding sequence is TGTGCCAGCAGGTCCGGGGGCGGTACAGATACGCAGTATTTT.

CDR3 nucleotides: TGTGCCAGCAGCCGGGAACGGGGGGACTGGCAGTTCTTC. Its protein product is CASSRERGDWQFF. This sequence joins TRBV4-2 and TRBJ2-1, with 7 bases identical to TRBD2. CDR1 is LGHNA and CDR2 is YNFKEQ in the germline V gene. V was clipped by 4 bases and J by 12 bases; unmatched bases: 9. CDR3 length: 13 amino acids.

There are a few counts of this clone. The rearrangement links TRBV5-1 to TRBJ2-1; D may be TRBD2 (6 bases). Looked up from germline, CDR1 is SGHRS and CDR2 is YFSETQ. Trimming left V 0 bases short and J 6 bases short, with 16 bases between. This CDR3 spans 16 amino acids. CDR3 sequence: CASSLGIQTRGNEQFF. Written as DNA, the CDR3 is TGCGCCAGCAGCTTGGGGATCCAAACGCGGGGCAATGAGCAGTTCTTC.

V is TRBV30 and J is TRBJ2-6; the D is unclear. Germline V gene lookup returns CDR1 GTSNPN and CDR2 SVGIG (reference sequence). The CDR3 has 14 amino acids. V was clipped by 0 bases and J by 2 bases, with 5 bases between them. The CDR3 here is CAWSVGTGANVLTF. CDR3 DNA sequence: TGTGCCTGGAGTGTAGGGACTGGGGCCAACGTCCTGACTTTC.

The chain links TRBV7-2 to TRBJ2-3; tentatively, D is TRBD1 (5 bases). This CDR3 spans 16 amino acids. Germline assignment: CDR1 SGHTA and CDR2 FQGNSA. The V end was cut by 5 bases, the J end by 0 bases, with 15 bases between. CDR3 DNA: TGTGCCAGCAGCCGTCAGTCAGGGTTGAGCACAGATACGCAGTATTTT. Its protein is CASSRQSGLSTDTQYF.

The rearrangement links TRBV29-1 to TRBJ2-2, with D possibly TRBD1 on 5 matching bases. Germline V gene lookup returns CDR1 SQVTM and CDR2 ANQGSEA. The CDR3 extends over 15 amino acids. Trimming removed 4 bases from V and 7 bases from J, with 19 bases in between. CDR3 region: CSVVRWGAGDGELFF. CDR3 bases: TGCAGCGTTGTACGTTGGGGCGCCGGAGACGGGGAGCTGTTTTTT.

This chain connects TRBV11-2 to TRBJ1-1; D remains unclear. CDR3 length: 16 residues. CDR1 is SGHAT, CDR2 FQNNGV, per germline. V lost 3 bases, J lost 2 bases, and 16 bases lay in between. This CDR3 reads CASSLARGRGNTEAFF. DNA for the CDR3: TGTGCCAGCAGCTTGGCTCGCGGCCGGGGTAACACTGAAGCTTTCTTT. Combining the CDR3 with reference TRBV11-2 and TRBJ1-1 gives the whole variable domain EAGVAQSPRYKIIEKRQSVAFWCNPISGHATLYWYQQILGQGPKLLIQFQNNGVVDDSQLPKDRFSAERLKGVDSTLKIQPAKLEDSAVYLCASSLARGRGNTEAFFGQGTRLTVV.

V gene TRBV29-1 combines with J gene TRBJ1-3; TRBD1 is a possible D gene (6 bases). V gave up 3 bases and J gave up 2 bases, with 11 bases separating them. CDR3 length equals 14 residues. Germline CDR1 reads SQVTM; CDR2 reads ANQGSEA. The CDR3: CSVDLTGTGNTIYF. The DNA of the CDR3 is TGCAGCGTTGACCTGACAGGTACTGGAAACACCATATATTTT.

This clone is a singleton in its sample. The rearrangement joins TRBV5-1 to TRBJ2-2, with TRBD1 matching 10 bases. Per germline, CDR1 SGHRS and CDR2 YFSETQ. This CDR3 is built from 16 residues. Unmatched junction bases numbered 10, after V lost 5 bases and J lost 6 bases. This chain's CDR3 is CASSQQPGQGSGELFF. The CDR3 DNA follows: TGCGCCAGCAGTCAGCAACCGGGACAGGGGTCCGGGGAGCTGTTTTTT.

This clone was found a few times. This rearrangement joins TRBV28 to TRBJ2-3; D perhaps matches TRBD2 (5 bases). V gave up 5 bases and J gave up 13 bases, with 22 bases separating them. There are 14 residues in the CDR3. Per the germline V gene, CDR1 is MDHEN and CDR2 is SYDVKM. The CDR3: CASSPPGYIEEKYF. CDR3 sequence (DNA): TGTGCCAGCAGTCCTCCGGGGTATATAGAGGAGAAGTATTTT.

This clone was seen more than once but under ten times. The chain has TRBV18 and TRBJ1-2; D not certain. The germline CDR1 and CDR2 sequences are KGHSH and LQKENI. The CDR3 consists of 13 residues. V was cut by 3 bases and J by 2 bases, with 7 bases left in between. The CDR3 DNA reads TGTGCCAGCTCACCGTCACAGAACTATGGCTACACCTTC. It encodes CASSPSQNYGYTF.

The rearrangement uses TRBV6-6 and TRBJ2-1; D might be TRBD1 or TRBD2, each matching 5 bases. CDR3 length: 14 amino acids. V was clipped by 2 bases and J by 2 bases, with 7 bases between them. CDR1 is MNHNY and CDR2 is SVGAGI in the germline V gene (reference sequence). The CDR3 bases are TGTGCCAGCAGTTACAGGGACGCCTACAATGAGCAGTTCTTC. Its protein is CASSYRDAYNEQFF.

This clone was found once. The V gene is TRBV9, the J gene TRBJ1-3; 7 nucleotides match TRBD1. Germline V gene sequence: CDR1 SGDLS, CDR2 YYNGEE. The CDR3 totals 17 residues. The V segment lost 0 bases and the J segment 4 bases; nucleotides outside the gene matches: 10. CDR3 amino acids: CASSVAPTTGHGNTIYF. CDR3 in DNA: TGTGCCAGCAGCGTAGCCCCTACGACAGGGCACGGAAACACCATATATTTT.

V and J are TRBV4-2 and TRBJ1-2; TRBD1 agrees at 7 bases. J lost 3 bases, V lost 5 bases, and 6 bases had no gene match. The V gene's germline CDR1 is LGHNA and CDR2 YNFKEQ. The CDR3 is made up of 14 amino acids. The CDR3 sequence: CASSSGTADYGYTF. CDR3 in DNA: TGTGCCAGCAGCTCCGGGACAGCTGACTATGGCTACACCTTC.